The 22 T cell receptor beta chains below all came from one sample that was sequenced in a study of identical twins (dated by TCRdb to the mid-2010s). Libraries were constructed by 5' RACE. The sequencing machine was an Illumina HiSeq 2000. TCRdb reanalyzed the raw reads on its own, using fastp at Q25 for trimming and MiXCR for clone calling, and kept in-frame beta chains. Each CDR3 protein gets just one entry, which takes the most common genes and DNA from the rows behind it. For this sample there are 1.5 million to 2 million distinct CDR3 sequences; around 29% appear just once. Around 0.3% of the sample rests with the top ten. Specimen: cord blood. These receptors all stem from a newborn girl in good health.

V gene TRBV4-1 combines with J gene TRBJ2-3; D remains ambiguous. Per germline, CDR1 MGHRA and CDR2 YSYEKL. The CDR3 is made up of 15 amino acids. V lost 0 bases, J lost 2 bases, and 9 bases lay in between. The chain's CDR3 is CASSQEERLTDTQYF. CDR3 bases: TGCGCCAGCAGCCAAGAGGAAAGGCTCACAGATACGCAGTATTTT.

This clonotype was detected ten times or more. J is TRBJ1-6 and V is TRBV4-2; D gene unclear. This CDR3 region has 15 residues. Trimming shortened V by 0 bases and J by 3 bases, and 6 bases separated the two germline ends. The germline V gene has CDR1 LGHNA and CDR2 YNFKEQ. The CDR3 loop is CASSQDGDYNSPLHF. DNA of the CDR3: TGTGCCAGCAGCCAAGATGGGGACTATAATTCACCCCTCCACTTT.

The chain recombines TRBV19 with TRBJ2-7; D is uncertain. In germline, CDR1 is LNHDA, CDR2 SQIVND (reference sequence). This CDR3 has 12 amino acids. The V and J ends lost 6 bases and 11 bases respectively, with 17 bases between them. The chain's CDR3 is CASSSGPLGKYF. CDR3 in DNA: TGTGCCAGTAGCTCTGGACCCTTGGGAAAGTACTTC.

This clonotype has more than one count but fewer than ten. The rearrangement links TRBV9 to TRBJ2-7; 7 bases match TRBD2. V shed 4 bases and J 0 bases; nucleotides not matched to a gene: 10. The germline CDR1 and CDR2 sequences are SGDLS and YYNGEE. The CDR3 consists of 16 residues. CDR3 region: CASSPRTGTTSYEQYF. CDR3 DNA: TGTGCCAGCAGCCCCCGGACCGGGACTACCTCCTACGAGCAGTACTTC. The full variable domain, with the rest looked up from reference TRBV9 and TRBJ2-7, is DSGVTQTPKHLITATGQRVTLRCSPRSGDLSVYWYQQSLDQGLQFLIQYYNGEERAKGNILERFSAQQFPDLHSELNLSSLELGDSALYFCASSPRTGTTSYEQYFGPGTRLTVT.

The CDR3 loop is CSVGWGVADTQYF. CDR3 in DNA: TGCAGCGTCGGTTGGGGGGTAGCAGATACGCAGTATTTT. The rearrangement links TRBV29-1 to TRBJ2-3, with D perhaps TRBD2 (6 bases). Between the trimmed V and J ends, which lost 6 bases and 4 bases, there was a span of 14 bases. This CDR3 spans 13 amino acids. CDR1 is SQVTM, CDR2 ANQGSEA, per germline.

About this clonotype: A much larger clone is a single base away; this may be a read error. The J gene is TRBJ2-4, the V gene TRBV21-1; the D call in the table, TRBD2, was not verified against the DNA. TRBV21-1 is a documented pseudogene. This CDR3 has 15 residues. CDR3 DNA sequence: TGTGCCAGCAGCAACAAGTCCGGTGACTATCACGGGCAGTACTTC. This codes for CASSNKSGDYHGQYF.

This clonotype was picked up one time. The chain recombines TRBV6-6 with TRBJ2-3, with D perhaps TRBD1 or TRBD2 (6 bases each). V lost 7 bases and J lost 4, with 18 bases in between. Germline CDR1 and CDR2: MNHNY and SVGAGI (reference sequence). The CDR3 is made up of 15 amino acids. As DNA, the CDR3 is TGTGCCAGCAACCCACGGGGGCAGCGGGCAGATACGCAGTATTTT. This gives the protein CASNPRGQRADTQYF.

For the CDR3, the DNA is TGCGCCAGCAGCTCGGCGGGCGGGGACTCCTACAATGAGCAGTACTTC. Encoded protein: CASSSAGGDSYNEQYF. The rearrangement joins TRBV5-1 to TRBJ2-7; the D gene is possibly TRBD2 (6 bases). The V and J ends lost 3 bases and 7 bases respectively, with 23 bases between them. CDR1 is SGHRS and CDR2 is YFSETQ in the germline V gene. This CDR3 is 16 amino acids long.

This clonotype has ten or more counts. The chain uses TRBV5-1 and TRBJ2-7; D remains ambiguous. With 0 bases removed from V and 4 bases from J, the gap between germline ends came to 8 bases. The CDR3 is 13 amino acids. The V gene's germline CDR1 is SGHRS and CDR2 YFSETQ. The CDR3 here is CASSLEIRYEQYF. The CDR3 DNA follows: TGCGCCAGCAGCTTGGAGATTAGGTACGAGCAGTACTTC.

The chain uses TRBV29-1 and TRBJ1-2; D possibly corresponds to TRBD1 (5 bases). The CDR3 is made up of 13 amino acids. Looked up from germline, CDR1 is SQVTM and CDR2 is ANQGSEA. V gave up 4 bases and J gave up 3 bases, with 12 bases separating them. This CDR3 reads CSVAGTNDYGYTF. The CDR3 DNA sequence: TGCAGCGTTGCCGGGACGAACGACTATGGCTACACCTTC.

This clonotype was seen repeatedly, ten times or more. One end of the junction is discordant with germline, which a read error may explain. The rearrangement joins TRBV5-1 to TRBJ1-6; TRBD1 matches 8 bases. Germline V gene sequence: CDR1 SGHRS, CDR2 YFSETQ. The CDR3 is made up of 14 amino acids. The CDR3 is CASSSGQGGSPLHF. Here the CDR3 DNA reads TGTGCCAGCAGTTCCGGACAGGGTGGCTCACCCCTCCACTTT. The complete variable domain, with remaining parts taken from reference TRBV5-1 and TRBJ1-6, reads KAGVTQTPRYLIKTRGQQVTLSCSPISGHRSVSWYQQTPGQGLQFLFEYFSETQRNKGNFPGRFSGRQFSNSRSEMNVSTLELGDSALYLCASSSGQGGSPLHFGNGTRLTVT.

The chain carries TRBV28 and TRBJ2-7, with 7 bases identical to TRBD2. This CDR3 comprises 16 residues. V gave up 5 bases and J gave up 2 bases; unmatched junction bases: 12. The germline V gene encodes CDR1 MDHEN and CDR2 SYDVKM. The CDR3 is CASSLSFGGGTYEQYF. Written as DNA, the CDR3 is TGTGCCAGCAGTCTCTCATTTGGCGGGGGAACCTACGAGCAGTACTTC.

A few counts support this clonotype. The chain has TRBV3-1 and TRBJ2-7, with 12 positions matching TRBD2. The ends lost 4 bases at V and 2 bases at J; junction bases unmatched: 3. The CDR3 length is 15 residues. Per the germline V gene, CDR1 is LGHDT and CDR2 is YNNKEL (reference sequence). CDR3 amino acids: CASSRASGGAYEQYF. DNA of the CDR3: TGTGCCAGCAGCCGAGCTAGCGGGGGGGCCTACGAGCAGTACTTC.

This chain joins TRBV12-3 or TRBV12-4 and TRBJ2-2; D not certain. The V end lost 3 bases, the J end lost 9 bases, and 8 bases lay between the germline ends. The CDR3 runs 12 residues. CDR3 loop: CASSFTVRELFF. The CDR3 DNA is TGTGCCAGCAGTTTCACGGTTCGGGAGCTGTTTTTT.

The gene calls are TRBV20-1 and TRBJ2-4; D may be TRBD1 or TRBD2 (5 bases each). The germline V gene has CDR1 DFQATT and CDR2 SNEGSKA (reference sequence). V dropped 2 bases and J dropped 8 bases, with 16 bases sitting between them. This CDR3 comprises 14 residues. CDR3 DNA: TGCAGTGCTAGATCCTCCCGGGGCGGATACATTCAGTACTTC. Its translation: CSARSSRGGYIQYF.

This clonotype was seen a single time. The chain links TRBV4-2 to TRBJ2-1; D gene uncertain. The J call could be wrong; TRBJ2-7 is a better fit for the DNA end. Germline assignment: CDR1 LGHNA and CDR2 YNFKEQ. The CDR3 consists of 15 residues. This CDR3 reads CASSPIEHSYNEQYF. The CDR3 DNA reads TGTGCCAGCAGCCCGATCGAGCACTCCTACAATGAGCAGTACTTC.

As DNA, the CDR3 is TGTGCCAGCATCGCGGGCGCTGGGGTCAACGGTGGCTACACCTTC. It codes for CASIAGAGVNGGYTF. The chain has TRBV7-9 and TRBJ1-2; D call uncertain. The germline V gene has CDR1 SEHNR and CDR2 FQNEAQ (reference sequence). V was pared by 7 bases and J by 7 bases, with 22 bases between. This CDR3 region has 15 residues.

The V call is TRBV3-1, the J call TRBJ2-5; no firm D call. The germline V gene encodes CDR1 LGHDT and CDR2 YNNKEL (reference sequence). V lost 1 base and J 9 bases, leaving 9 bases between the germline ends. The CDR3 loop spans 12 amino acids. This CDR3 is CASSQVAHPQYF. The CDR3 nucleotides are TGTGCCAGCAGCCAAGTAGCCCATCCCCAGTACTTC.

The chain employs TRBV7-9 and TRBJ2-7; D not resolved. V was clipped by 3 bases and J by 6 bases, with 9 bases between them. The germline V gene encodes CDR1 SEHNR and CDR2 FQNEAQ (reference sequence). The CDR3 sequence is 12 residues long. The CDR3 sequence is CASSFRPTEQYF. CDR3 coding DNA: TGTGCCAGCAGCTTCCGTCCTACCGAGCAGTACTTC. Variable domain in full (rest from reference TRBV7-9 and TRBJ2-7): DTGVSQNPRHKITKRGQNVTFRCDPISEHNRLYWYRQTLGQGPEFLTYFQNEAQLEKSRLLSDRFSAERPKGSFSTLEIQRTEQGDSAMYLCASSFRPTEQYFGPGTRLTVT.

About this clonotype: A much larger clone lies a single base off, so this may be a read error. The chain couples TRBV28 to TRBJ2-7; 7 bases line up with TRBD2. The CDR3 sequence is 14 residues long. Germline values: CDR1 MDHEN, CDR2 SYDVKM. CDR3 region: CASSLPLAAYERYF. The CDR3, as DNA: TGTGCCAGCAGTTTACCGCTAGCGGCCTACGAGCGGTACTTC.

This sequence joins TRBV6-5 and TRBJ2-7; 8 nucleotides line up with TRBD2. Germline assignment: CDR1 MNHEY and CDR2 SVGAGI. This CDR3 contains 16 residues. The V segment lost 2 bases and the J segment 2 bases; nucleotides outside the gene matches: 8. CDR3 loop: CASSYGAGVVAYEQYF. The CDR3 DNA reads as TGTGCCAGCAGTTACGGAGCGGGAGTGGTGGCCTACGAGCAGTACTTC.

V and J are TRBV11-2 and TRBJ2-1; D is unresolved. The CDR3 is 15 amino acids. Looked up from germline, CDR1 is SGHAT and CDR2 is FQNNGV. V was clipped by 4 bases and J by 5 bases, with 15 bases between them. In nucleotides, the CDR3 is TGTGCCAGCAGCTCAGTGGGAAATACCAACAATGAGCAGTTCTTC. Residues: CASSSVGNTNNEQFF.